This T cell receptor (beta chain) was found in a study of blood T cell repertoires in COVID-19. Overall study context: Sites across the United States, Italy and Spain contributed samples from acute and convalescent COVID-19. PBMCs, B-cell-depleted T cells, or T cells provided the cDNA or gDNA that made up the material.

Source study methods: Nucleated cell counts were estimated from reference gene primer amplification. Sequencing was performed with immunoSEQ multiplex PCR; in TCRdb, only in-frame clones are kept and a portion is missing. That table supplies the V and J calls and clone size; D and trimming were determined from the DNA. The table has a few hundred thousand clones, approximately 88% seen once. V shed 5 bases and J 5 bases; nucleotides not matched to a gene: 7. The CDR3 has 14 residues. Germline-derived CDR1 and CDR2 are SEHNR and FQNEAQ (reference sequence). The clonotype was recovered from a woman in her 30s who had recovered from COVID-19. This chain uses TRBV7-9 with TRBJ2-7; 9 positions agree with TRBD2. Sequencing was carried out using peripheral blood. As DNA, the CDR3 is TGTGCCAGCAGCCTGGGACTAGCCTTGGACGAGCAGTACTTC. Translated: CASSLGLALDEQYF.